What follows describes a single TCR beta chain. Its cognate antigen is unknown. The source of the sample is a study of cytomegalovirus exposure and HLA in healthy donors. General study findings and limits: Researchers counted about 150 TCR beta chains as cytomegalovirus-associated. A classifier reportedly called cytomegalovirus status with high sensitivity and specificity.

This table comes from immunoSEQ multiplex PCR, and its TCRdb copy is limited to in-frame clones, with some not included. The table has approximately 270,000 clones, 90% seen once. These donors were members of the approximately 110-subject validation cohort, a group separate from the roughly 670-subject first cohort. The CDR3 is 14 residues long. Germline assignment: CDR1 SGHNT and CDR2 YENEEA. V was pared by 5 bases and J by 3 bases, with 6 bases of the junction left unmatched. Input material: PBMCs. This chain connects TRBV11-3 to TRBJ1-1; the match to TRBD1 covers 7 bases. This receptor was taken from a woman between 18 and 29 years old in good health and CMV-seronegative. The CDR3 spells CASSPRGVDTEAFF. In DNA form, the CDR3 reads TGTGCCAGCAGCCCCAGGGGGGTTGACACTGAAGCTTTCTTT.